Sequencing of this TCR beta chain was carried out in a study of control samples from healthy donors and cancer patients. This CDR3 has 12 residues. Germline V gene lookup returns CDR1 MNHNY and CDR2 SVGAGI (reference sequence). The V end was cut by 7 bases, the J end by 3 bases, with 10 bases between. Some clones are missing from TCRdb's copy, which holds only in-frame ones; the method was immunoSEQ multiplex PCR. The sample holds 100,000 to 120,000 clones, roughly 88% seen once. The TCR sequence derives from a woman aged 55-70 years with lung cancer. Sequences were obtained from PBMCs. This chain uses TRBV6-6 with TRBJ2-7, with D possibly being TRBD1 (5 bases). The CDR3 loop is CASKDQGYEQYF. The CDR3 region has the DNA TGTGCCAGCAAAGACCAGGGCTACGAGCAGTACTTC.